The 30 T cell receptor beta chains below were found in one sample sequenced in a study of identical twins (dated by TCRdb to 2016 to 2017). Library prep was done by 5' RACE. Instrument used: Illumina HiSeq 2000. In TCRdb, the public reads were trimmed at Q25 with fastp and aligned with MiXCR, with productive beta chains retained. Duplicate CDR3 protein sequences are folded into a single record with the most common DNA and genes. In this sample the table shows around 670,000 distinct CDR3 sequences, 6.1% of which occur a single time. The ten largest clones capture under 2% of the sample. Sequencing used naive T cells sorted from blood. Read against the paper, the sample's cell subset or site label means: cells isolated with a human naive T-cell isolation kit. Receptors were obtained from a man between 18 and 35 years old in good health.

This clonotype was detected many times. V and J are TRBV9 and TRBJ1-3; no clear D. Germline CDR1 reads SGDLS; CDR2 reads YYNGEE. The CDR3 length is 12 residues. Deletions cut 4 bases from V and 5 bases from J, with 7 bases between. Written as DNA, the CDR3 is TGTGCCAGCAGCCCACAACGAAACACCATATATTTT. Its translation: CASSPQRNTIYF.

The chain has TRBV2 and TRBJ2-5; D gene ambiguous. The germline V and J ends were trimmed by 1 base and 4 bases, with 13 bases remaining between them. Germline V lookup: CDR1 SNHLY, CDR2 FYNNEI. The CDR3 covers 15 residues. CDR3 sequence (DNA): TGTGCCAGCAGTGAAGAGGATTGGCCCCCAGAGACCCAGTACTTC. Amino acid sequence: CASSEEDWPPETQYF.

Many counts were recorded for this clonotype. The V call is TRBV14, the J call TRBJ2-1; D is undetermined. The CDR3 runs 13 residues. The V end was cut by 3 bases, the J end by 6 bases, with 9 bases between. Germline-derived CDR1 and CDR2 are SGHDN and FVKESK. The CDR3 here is CASSHRGSNEQFF. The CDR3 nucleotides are TGTGCCAGCAGCCATAGAGGCTCCAATGAGCAGTTCTTC.

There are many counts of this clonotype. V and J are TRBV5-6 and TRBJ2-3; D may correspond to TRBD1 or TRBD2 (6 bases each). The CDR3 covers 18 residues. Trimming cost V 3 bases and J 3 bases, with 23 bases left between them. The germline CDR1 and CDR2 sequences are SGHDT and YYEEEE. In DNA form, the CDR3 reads TGTGCCAGCAGCTCCGTAAGGGGGAGGACGGGTACGACAGATACGCAGTATTTT. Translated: CASSSVRGRTGTTDTQYF. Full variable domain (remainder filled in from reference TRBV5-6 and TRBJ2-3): DAGVTQSPTHLIKTRGQQVTLRCSPKSGHDTVSWYQQALGQGPQFIFQYYEEEERQRGNFPDRFSGHQFPNYSSELNVNALLLGDSALYLCASSSVRGRTGTTDTQYFGPGTRLTVL.

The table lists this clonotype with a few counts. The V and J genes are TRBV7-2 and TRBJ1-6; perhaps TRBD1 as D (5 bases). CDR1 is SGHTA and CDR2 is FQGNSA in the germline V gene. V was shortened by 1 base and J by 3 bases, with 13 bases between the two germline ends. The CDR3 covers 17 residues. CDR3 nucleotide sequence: TGTGCCAGCAGCTTAGTATTAGGGGTTGGCTATAATTCACCCCTCCACTTT. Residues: CASSLVLGVGYNSPLHF.

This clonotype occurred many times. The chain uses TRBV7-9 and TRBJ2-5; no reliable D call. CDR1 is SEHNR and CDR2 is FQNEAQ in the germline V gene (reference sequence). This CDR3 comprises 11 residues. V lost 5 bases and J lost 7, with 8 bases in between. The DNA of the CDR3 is TGTGCCAGCAGCCACAATGGGACCCAGTACTTC. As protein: CASSHNGTQYF. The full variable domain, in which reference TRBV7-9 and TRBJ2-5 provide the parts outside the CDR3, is DTGVSQNPRHKITKRGQNVTFRCDPISEHNRLYWYRQTLGQGPEFLTYFQNEAQLEKSRLLSDRFSAERPKGSFSTLEIQRTEQGDSAMYLCASSHNGTQYFGPGTRLLVL.

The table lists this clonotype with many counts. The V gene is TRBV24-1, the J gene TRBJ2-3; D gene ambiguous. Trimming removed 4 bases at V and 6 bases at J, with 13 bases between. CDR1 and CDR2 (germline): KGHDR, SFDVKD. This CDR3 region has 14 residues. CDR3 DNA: TGTGCCACCAGTGACGTTGGGGTAAAGGATACGCAGTATTTT. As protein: CATSDVGVKDTQYF.

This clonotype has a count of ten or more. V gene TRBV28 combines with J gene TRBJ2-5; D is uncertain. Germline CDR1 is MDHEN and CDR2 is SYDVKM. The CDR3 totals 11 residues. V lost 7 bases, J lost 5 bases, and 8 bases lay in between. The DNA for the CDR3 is TGTGCCAGCAAAGTATTTGAGACCCAGTACTTC. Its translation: CASKVFETQYF. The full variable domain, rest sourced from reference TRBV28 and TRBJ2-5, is DVKVTQSSRYLVKRTGEKVFLECVQDMDHENMFWYRQDPGLGLRLIYFSYDVKMKEKGDIPEGYSVSREKKERFSLILESASTNQTSMYLCASKVFETQYFGPGTRLLVL.

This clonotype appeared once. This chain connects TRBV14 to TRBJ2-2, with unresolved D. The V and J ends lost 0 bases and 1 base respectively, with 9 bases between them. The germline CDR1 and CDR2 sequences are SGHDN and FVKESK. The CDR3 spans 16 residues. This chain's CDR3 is CASSQDWAVNTGELFF. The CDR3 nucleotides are TGTGCCAGCAGCCAAGATTGGGCAGTGAACACCGGGGAGCTGTTTTTT.

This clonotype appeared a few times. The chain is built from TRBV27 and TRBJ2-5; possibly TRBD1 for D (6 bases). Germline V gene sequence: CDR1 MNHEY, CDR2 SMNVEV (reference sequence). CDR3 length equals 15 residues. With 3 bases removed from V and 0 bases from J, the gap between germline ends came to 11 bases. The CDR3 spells CASSFLGQNQETQYF. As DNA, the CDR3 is TGTGCCAGCAGTTTCCTTGGACAGAACCAAGAGACCCAGTACTTC.

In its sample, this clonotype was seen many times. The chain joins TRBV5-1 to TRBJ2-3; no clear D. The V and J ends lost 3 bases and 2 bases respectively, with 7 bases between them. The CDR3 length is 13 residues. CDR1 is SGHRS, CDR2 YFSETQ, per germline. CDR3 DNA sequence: TGCGCCAGCAGCTCGGATCCCACAGATACGCAGTATTTT. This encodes CASSSDPTDTQYF.

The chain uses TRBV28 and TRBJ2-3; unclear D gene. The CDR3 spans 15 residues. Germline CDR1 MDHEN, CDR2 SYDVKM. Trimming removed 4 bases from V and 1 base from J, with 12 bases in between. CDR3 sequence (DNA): TGTGCCAGCAGTTCTGAGAAGGCCCGCACAGATACGCAGTATTTT. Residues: CASSSEKARTDTQYF.

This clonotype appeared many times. CDR3 in DNA: TGCAGCGTTACCAGGGACAGTGTTACAGATACGCAGTATTTT. It codes for CSVTRDSVTDTQYF. The chain uses TRBV29-1 and TRBJ2-3; 7 bases are shared with TRBD1. Germline V CDR1 and CDR2: SQVTM, ANQGSEA. CDR3 size: 14 residues. The J segment lost 3 bases and the V segment lost 5 bases, leaving 8 bases of the junction unmatched.

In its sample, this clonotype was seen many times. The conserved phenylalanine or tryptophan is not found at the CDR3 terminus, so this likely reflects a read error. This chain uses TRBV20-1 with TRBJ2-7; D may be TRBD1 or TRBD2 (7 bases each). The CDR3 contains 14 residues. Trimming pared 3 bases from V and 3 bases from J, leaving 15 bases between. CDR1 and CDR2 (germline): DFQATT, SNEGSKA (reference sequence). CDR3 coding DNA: TGCAGTGCTAGCCGACAGGGAGGGGTCTACGAGCAGTACTGC. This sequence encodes CSASRQGGVYEQYC.

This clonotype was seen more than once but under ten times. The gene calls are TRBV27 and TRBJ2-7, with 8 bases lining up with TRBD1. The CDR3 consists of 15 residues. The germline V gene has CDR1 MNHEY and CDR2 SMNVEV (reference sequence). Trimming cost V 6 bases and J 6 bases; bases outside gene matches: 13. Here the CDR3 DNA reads TGTGCCAGCAGCCGAGTTTCACAGGGGGTGGGCGAGCAGTACGTC. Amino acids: CASSRVSQGVGEQYV.

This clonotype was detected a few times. Here the CDR3 reads CSAYDHGLAHPEQFF. CDR3 sequence (DNA): TGCAGTGCTTATGATCACGGGCTCGCGCACCCCGAGCAGTTCTTC. This chain uses TRBV20-1 with TRBJ2-1; D unclear. This CDR3 comprises 15 residues. The V gene's germline CDR1 is DFQATT and CDR2 SNEGSKA (reference sequence). With 5 bases removed from V and 10 bases from J, the gap between germline ends came to 24 bases.

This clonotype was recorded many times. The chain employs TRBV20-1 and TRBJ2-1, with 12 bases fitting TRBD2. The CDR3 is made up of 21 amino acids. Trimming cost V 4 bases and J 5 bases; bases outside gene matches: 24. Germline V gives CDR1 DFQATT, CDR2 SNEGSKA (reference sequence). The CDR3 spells CSATPADGPTLAGGINNEQFF. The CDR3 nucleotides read TGCAGTGCTACCCCCGCGGACGGGCCCACACTAGCGGGAGGTATAAACAATGAGCAGTTCTTC.

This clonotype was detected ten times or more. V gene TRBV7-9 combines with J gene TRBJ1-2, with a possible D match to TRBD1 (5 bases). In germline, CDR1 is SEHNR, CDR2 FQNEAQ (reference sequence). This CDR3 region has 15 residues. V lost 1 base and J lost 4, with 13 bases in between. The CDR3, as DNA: TGTGCCAGCAGCTTAGTAACGCACAGGCTCTATGGCTACACCTTC. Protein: CASSLVTHRLYGYTF.

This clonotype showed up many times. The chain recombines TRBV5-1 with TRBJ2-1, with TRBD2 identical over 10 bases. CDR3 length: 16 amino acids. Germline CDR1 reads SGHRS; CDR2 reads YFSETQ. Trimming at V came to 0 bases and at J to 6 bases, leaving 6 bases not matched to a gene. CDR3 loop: CASSLGPSGSSNEQFF. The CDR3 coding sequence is TGCGCCAGCAGCTTGGGCCCTAGCGGGAGTTCCAATGAGCAGTTCTTC.

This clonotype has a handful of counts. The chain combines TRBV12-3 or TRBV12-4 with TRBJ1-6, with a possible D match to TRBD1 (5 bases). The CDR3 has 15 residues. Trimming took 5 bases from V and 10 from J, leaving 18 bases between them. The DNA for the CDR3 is TGTGCCAGCAGTGGACAAATGTGGACCGGGTCACCCCTCCACTTT. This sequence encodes CASSGQMWTGSPLHF.

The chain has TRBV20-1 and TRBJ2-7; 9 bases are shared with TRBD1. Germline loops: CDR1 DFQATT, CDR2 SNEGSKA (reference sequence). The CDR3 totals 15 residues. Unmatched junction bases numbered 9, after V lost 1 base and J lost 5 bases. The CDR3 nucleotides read TGCAGTGCTAGAGCCTACAGGGGGCATCCAAACGAGCAGTACTTC. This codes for CSARAYRGHPNEQYF.

CDR3 coding DNA: TGTGCCAGCAGTTCCTTAGTTCGTGGAAAACTGTTTTTT. Its translation: CASSSLVRGKLFF. The chain employs TRBV12-3 or TRBV12-4 and TRBJ1-4; no definite D call. The V and J ends lost 4 bases and 10 bases respectively, with 13 bases between them. The CDR3 is made up of 13 amino acids.

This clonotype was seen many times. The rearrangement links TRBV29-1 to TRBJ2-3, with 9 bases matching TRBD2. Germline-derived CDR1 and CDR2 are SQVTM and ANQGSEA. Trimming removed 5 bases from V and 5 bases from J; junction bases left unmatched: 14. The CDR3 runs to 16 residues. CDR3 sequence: CSVQRREGRRIDTQYF. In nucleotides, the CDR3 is TGCAGCGTTCAAAGGCGGGAGGGCCGGCGGATAGATACGCAGTATTTT.

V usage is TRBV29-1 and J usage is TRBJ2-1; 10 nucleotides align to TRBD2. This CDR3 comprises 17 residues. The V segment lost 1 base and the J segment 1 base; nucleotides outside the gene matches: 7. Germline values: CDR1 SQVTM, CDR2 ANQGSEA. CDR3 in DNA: TGCAGCGTTGAAGGGTTGGCTAGCGGGAGTTCCTACAATGAGCAGTTCTTC. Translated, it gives CSVEGLASGSSYNEQFF.

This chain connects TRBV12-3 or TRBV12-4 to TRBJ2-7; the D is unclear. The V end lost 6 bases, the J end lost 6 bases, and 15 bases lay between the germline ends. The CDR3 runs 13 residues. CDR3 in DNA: TGTGCCAGCAGCTCAAATAAGGGCCTCGAGCAGTACGTC. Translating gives CASSSNKGLEQYV.

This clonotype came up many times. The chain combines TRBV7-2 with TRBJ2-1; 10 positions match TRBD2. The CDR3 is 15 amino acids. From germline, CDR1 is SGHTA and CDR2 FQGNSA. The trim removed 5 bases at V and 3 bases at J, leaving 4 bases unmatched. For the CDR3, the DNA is TGTGCCAGCAGCACCGGGACTAGCGTCTACAATGAGCAGTTCTTC. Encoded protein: CASSTGTSVYNEQFF.

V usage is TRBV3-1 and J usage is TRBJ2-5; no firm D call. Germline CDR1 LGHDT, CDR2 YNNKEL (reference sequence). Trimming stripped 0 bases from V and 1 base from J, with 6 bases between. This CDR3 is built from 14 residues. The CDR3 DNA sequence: TGTGCCAGCAGCCAAGACAAAACCCAAGAGACCCAGTACTTC. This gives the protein CASSQDKTQETQYF.

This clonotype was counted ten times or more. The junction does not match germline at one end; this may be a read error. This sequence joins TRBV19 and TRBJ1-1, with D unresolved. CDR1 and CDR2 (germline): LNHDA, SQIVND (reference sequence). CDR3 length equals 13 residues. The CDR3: CASSTTVNTEAFF. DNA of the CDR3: TGCGCCAGCAGCACCACAGTGAACACTGAAGCTTTCTTT.

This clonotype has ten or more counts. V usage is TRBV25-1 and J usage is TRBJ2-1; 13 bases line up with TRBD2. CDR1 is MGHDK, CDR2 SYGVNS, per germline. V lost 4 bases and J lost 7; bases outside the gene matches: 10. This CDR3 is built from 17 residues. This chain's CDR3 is CASSGLTSGRLSNEQFF. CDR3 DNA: TGTGCCAGCAGTGGTTTGACTAGCGGGAGGCTTTCGAATGAGCAGTTCTTC.

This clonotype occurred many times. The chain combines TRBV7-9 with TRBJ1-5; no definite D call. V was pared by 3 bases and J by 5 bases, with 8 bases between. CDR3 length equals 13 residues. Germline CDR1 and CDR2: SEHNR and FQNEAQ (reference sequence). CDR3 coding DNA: TGTGCCAGCAGCTTGTCGGGGTATCAGCCCCAGCATTTT. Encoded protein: CASSLSGYQPQHF.